This is a list of T cell receptor beta chains from one sample in a study of CD8+CD57+ T cells in acquired aplastic anemia. TCRdb ran MiXCR on the reads and lists one entry per CDR3 protein. Among approximately 180,000 distinct CDR3 sequences listed, approximately 52% were seen once. Sample: sorted CD4+, CD8+, or CD8+CD57+ T cells (not recorded which) from PBMCs. All receptors derive from a human donor with aplastic anemia. Both conserved end residues are part of each CDR3. Fields, in order: CDR3 protein, CDR3 DNA, J gene, D gene, V gene, clone size. The D gene is left open where the match is weak. Size values are once, few and many counts, or a class for expanded clones, and some rows have none.

CDR3aa: CATSRDISTTGELSF
CDR3nt: TGTGCCACCAGCAGGGATATAAGTACAACCGGGGAGCTGTCTTTT
j_gene: TRBJ2-2
d_gene: -
v_gene: TRBV15
abundance: few

CDR3aa: CSGLFRDRGYEQYF
CDR3nt: TGCAGCGGACTGTTTCGGGACAGGGGCTACGAGCAGTACTTC
j_gene: TRBJ2-7
d_gene: TRBD1
v_gene: TRBV29-1
abundance: -

CDR3aa: CASSLGGREKLFF
CDR3nt: TGTGCCAGCAGCTTAGGGGGTCGGGAAAAACTGTTTTTT
j_gene: TRBJ1-4
d_gene: -
v_gene: TRBV7-6
abundance: many

CDR3aa: CASTPRTSGHYEQYF
CDR3nt: TGTGCCAGCACCCCCAGGACTAGCGGCCACTACGAGCAGTACTTC
j_gene: TRBJ2-7
d_gene: TRBD2
v_gene: TRBV28
abundance: few

CDR3aa: CASSRTSGGAPSTDTQYF
CDR3nt: TGTGCCAGCAGTAGGACTAGCGGGGGGGCCCCTAGCACAGATACGCAGTATTTT
j_gene: TRBJ2-3
d_gene: TRBD2
v_gene: TRBV25-1
abundance: few

CDR3aa: CASAQQATSYNEQFF
CDR3nt: TGTGCCAGCGCCCAACAGGCAACCTCCTACAATGAGCAGTTCTTC
j_gene: TRBJ2-1
d_gene: -
v_gene: TRBV5-6
abundance: -

CDR3aa: CASSLHRLAGRAGELLF
CDR3nt: TGTGCCAGCAGCTTACATCGACTAGCGGGGAGGGCCGGGGAGCTGCTTTTT
j_gene: TRBJ2-2
d_gene: TRBD2
v_gene: TRBV11-2
abundance: -

CDR3aa: CASSRGSRGDSPLHF
CDR3nt: TGCGCCAGCAGCCGCGGGAGTCGGGGAGATTCACCCCTCCACTTT
j_gene: TRBJ1-6
d_gene: -
v_gene: TRBV10-2
abundance: few

CDR3aa: CTSNAPNSALHF
CDR3nt: TGTACCAGCAACGCTCCGAATTCAGCCCTCCACTTT
j_gene: TRBJ1-6
d_gene: -
v_gene: TRBV9
abundance: once

CDR3aa: CASSGWGPAAFF
CDR3nt: TGTGCCAGCAGTGGTTGGGGGCCTGCGGCTTTCTTT
j_gene: TRBJ1-1
d_gene: -
v_gene: TRBV2
abundance: -

CDR3aa: CSARDGTSGIVGEQYF
CDR3nt: TGCAGTGCTAGAGATGGGACTAGCGGGATAGTCGGCGAGCAGTACTTC
j_gene: TRBJ2-7
d_gene: TRBD2
v_gene: TRBV20-1
abundance: few

CDR3aa: CSAPQWGRGNQPQHF
CDR3nt: TGCAGTGCCCCCCAGTGGGGTCGCGGCAATCAGCCCCAGCATTTT
j_gene: TRBJ1-5
d_gene: -
v_gene: TRBV20-1
abundance: -

CDR3aa: CASSETGVTEAFF
CDR3nt: TGTGCCAGCAGTGAGACAGGGGTGACTGAAGCTTTCTTT
j_gene: TRBJ1-1
d_gene: TRBD1
v_gene: TRBV7-3
abundance: -

CDR3aa: CASSLDRGGSYEQYF
CDR3nt: TGTGCCAGCAGCTTAGACAGGGGAGGTTCCTACGAGCAGTACTTC
j_gene: TRBJ2-7
d_gene: -
v_gene: TRBV7-8
abundance: -

CDR3aa: CASSSAGTGNYEQYF
CDR3nt: TGTGCCAGTAGTTCCGCCGGGACAGGGAACTACGAGCAGTACTTC
j_gene: TRBJ2-7
d_gene: TRBD1
v_gene: TRBV19
abundance: -

CDR3aa: CATSREREGGTEAFF
CDR3nt: TGTGCCACCAGCAGAGAAAGGGAGGGGGGCACTGAAGCTTTCTTT
j_gene: TRBJ1-1
d_gene: -
v_gene: TRBV15
abundance: -

CDR3aa: CATSEDRSSYNEQFF
CDR3nt: TGTGCCACCAGCGAGGACAGGAGCTCCTACAATGAGCAGTTCTTC
j_gene: TRBJ2-1
d_gene: TRBD1
v_gene: TRBV15
abundance: -